The present T cell receptor (beta chain) was sequenced within a study of chemoradiotherapy in HPV16-positive cancers. General observations from the study: Better recurrence-free survival went with HPV-responsive T-cell expansion in HPV16-positive patients. Candidate HPV-specific clones and E7-related TCR motifs grew in tumor during treatment.

Worth noting for this clone: Its antigen remains unknown.

TCRdb keeps only in-frame clones here, not all; method: immunoSEQ multiplex PCR. The data show 4,500 to 5,000 clones, about 91% seen once. This CDR3 spans 13 amino acids. Trimming shortened V by 10 bases and J by 2 bases, and 15 bases separated the two germline ends. The germline V gene has CDR1 SGHRS and CDR2 YFSETQ. The V call is TRBV5-1, the J call TRBJ1-2; D gene uncertain. The sample here was tumor tissue, taken from a patient who underwent chemoradiotherapy. This clonotype was sampled from a human donor with HPV-associated anogenital cancer. The CDR3 DNA sequence: TGCGCCTCACGACCGGGAGCCAACTATGGCTACACCTTC. It codes for CASRPGANYGYTF.